Listed below are T cell receptor beta chains from one sample, sequenced in a study of shared clonotypes between healthy human individuals. The data were produced by immunoSEQ multiplex PCR, yet TCRdb's version contains in-frame clones alone and is incomplete. The table lists approximately 500,000 clones, over 75% of them singletons. Input material: PBMCs. The receptors come from a woman between 40 and 55 years old in good health. Some clones in this sample may be carry-over from other donors' samples. CDR3s include the opening cysteine and the closing phenylalanine or tryptophan. Fields, in order: V gene, clone size, J gene, D gene, CDR3 DNA, CDR3 protein. The D gene is left open where the match is weak. Rows give clone size only sometimes, using once, few, many, or a class for an expanded clone.

v_gene: TRBV7-2
abundance: few
j_gene: TRBJ1-2
d_gene: NA
CDR3nt: TGTGCCAGCAGCTTAAAAATAGGCTATGGCTACACCTTC
CDR3aa: CASSLKIGYGYTF

v_gene: TRBV21-1
abundance: NA
j_gene: TRBJ2-1
d_gene: NA
CDR3nt: TGTGCCAGCAGCAAAGATCGACGGGACAGGGGCGCCTACAATGAGCAGTTCTTC
CDR3aa: CASSKDRRDRGAYNEQFF

v_gene: TRBV19
abundance: NA
j_gene: TRBJ2-1
d_gene: TRBD1
CDR3nt: TGTGCCAGTAGTAGTACAGGGGGCCCCTACAATGAGCAGTTCTTC
CDR3aa: CASSSTGGPYNEQFF

v_gene: TRBV29-1
abundance: NA
j_gene: TRBJ2-3
d_gene: NA
CDR3nt: TGCACTTACAGGGCGCCGTCCACAGATACGCAGTATTTT
CDR3aa: CTYRAPSTDTQYF

v_gene: TRBV27
abundance: NA
j_gene: TRBJ1-2
d_gene: TRBD1
CDR3nt: TGTGCCAGCAGCTTCAGGGGGACCAGGGACTATGGCTACACCTTC
CDR3aa: CASSFRGTRDYGYTF

v_gene: TRBV11-2
abundance: NA
j_gene: TRBJ2-3
d_gene: NA
CDR3nt: TGTGCCAGCAACCTAATGATGGGCACAGATACGCAGTATTTT
CDR3aa: CASNLMMGTDTQYF

v_gene: TRBV9
abundance: NA
j_gene: TRBJ2-1
d_gene: NA
CDR3nt: TGTGCCAGCAGCGTAGACCTGTGGAGTGAGCAGTTCTTC
CDR3aa: CASSVDLWSEQFF

v_gene: TRBV11-2
abundance: NA
j_gene: TRBJ2-7
d_gene: NA
CDR3nt: TGTGCCAGCAGCTTAGATCGGGTGGCGAGGGAGCAGTACTTC
CDR3aa: CASSLDRVAREQYF

v_gene: TRBV4-1
abundance: NA
j_gene: TRBJ2-7
d_gene: NA
CDR3nt: TGCGCCAGCAGCCATGACAGGGCGGGAGAGCAGTACTTC
CDR3aa: CASSHDRAGEQYF

v_gene: TRBV19
abundance: NA
j_gene: TRBJ1-2
d_gene: TRBD1
CDR3nt: TGTGCCAGTACCCAGGGACAGGGGGATGGCTACACCTTC
CDR3aa: CASTQGQGDGYTF